Below, one T cell receptor beta chain is given with its context. What this receptor recognizes is not known. No much larger clonotype is one base removed from it; base qualities were not supplied. In the paper's terms, the time point label means: 20 to 30 weeks on oral tofacitinib. Taken with the paper, the label for treatment or condition translates to: oral pan-JAK inhibitor, 5-10 mg twice daily. Lesional scalp punch biopsies and peripheral blood were obtained from alopecia areata patients. PBMCs were isolated by density centrifugation and stained for CD3, CD4 and CD8, and CD4+ and CD8+ T cells were sorted on a FACSAria. This specimen belongs to a study of CD8+ T cells in alopecia areata (dated by TCRdb to 2016 to 2019). Describing the broader study: The treated patients took part in an open-label pilot trial in which moderate-to-severe alopecia areata was treated with oral tofacitinib at 5 to 10 mg twice daily. Tofacitinib was administered for 6 to 18 months, and 6 months of follow-up off drug were then conducted to assess delayed response and recurrence. Disease severity in treated patients was measured with the SALT score, which quantifies the percentage of affected scalp surface area. In both human patients and the C3H/HeJ mouse model, the study applied high-throughput TCRbeta sequencing to look at T cell clonal expansion in alopecia areata. In humans, TCRbeta sequencing was performed on scalp tissue and on sorted CD4+ and CD8+ peripheral blood T cells from healthy controls and from patients with patchy or totalis/universalis alopecia areata. Tofacitinib-treated patients had biopsies at baseline and at 4 and 24 weeks of treatment, with a later scalp biopsy in several patients. Clonality in the scalp was compared among normal scalp (n=4), patchy alopecia areata scalp (n=8), and alopecia totalis/universalis scalp (n=8). RNA was obtained with the PAXgene miRNA kit for fixed scalp, the miRNeasy kit for PBMCs, and the RNeasy kit for mouse skin. TCRbeta CDR3 regions were amplified by immunoSEQ multiplex PCR with 35 Vbeta forward and 13 Jbeta reverse primers.

What the work shows at the level of the full study, not this receptor alone: TCR sequences shared between patients were less clear than in mice, possibly partly because of HLA diversity in the patient population. Because the treated cohort was small and included a single nonresponder, larger studies are needed to assess links between baseline CD8+ expansion and response. Higher clonality and more expanded CD8+ clones were observed in lesional scalp than in normal scalp, particularly in alopecia totalis/universalis, a finding suggestive of antigenic drive. Many expanded lesional clones were found to persist in scalp and blood during tofacitinib treatment, and relapse after treatment cessation may be partly explained by this persistence. Scalp clonality and the number of expanded CD8+ clones among the top 100 scalp clones were significantly decreased by tofacitinib. Unlike mouse skin, where gammadelta T cells dominate, normal human skin contains resident alphabeta T cells that get sequenced too, which complicates analysis of the scalp TCR repertoire.

For CDR1 and CDR2, the germline V gene lists KGHSH and LQKENI. From its cysteine to its phenylalanine, the CDR3 spans 13 amino acids. Of the read, only the CDR3 DNA is kept; its 39 bases are in frame from base 1. The germline V end is reduced by 5 bases and the J end by 4 bases; junction bases left unmatched: 5. Library preparation employed the immunoSEQ multiplex PCR assay. To provide template for TCR sequencing, every sample had RNA extracted and reverse transcribed into cDNA. SuperScript III was used for first-strand cDNA synthesis, primed with a 2:1 mix of oligo-dT and random hexamers. A synthetic immune receptor repertoire was used to measure amplification bias, and any remaining bias was corrected computationally. Turning to the authors' computational methods: Raw reads were preprocessed to remove errors, and CDR3 was defined by IMGT conventions from the conserved cysteine to phenylalanine. Clonality was calculated as 1 minus Shannon entropy normalized by log2 of the number of productive unique TCRs. Whether scalp clones were CD4 or CD8 was inferred by matching scalp TCRbeta sequences against CD4 and CD8 repertoires sorted from blood. As stored in TCRdb, this immuneACCESS dataset retains in-frame rearrangements with V and J assigned. A fraction of the clones does not appear; measured against another copy, unresolved V genes explain less than half of the discrepancy, and the remainder lacks a known reason. V and J calls and clone size are given by that table; D and trimming were obtained from the DNA. This sample lists fewer than 350,000 clones; roughly 50% were detected once. The ten top clones hold under 2% of the sample.

The source was CD4+ T cells sorted from blood, collected at week 24, from a patient treated with tofacitinib. The TCR originated in a human donor with alopecia areata. The chain couples TRBV18 to TRBJ2-7; TRBD2 fits 7 bases in the junction. The sequence in DNA is TGTGCCAGCTCATCGGGTAGCGGGTACGAGCAGTACTTC. Translated, this gives CASSSGSGYEQYF.